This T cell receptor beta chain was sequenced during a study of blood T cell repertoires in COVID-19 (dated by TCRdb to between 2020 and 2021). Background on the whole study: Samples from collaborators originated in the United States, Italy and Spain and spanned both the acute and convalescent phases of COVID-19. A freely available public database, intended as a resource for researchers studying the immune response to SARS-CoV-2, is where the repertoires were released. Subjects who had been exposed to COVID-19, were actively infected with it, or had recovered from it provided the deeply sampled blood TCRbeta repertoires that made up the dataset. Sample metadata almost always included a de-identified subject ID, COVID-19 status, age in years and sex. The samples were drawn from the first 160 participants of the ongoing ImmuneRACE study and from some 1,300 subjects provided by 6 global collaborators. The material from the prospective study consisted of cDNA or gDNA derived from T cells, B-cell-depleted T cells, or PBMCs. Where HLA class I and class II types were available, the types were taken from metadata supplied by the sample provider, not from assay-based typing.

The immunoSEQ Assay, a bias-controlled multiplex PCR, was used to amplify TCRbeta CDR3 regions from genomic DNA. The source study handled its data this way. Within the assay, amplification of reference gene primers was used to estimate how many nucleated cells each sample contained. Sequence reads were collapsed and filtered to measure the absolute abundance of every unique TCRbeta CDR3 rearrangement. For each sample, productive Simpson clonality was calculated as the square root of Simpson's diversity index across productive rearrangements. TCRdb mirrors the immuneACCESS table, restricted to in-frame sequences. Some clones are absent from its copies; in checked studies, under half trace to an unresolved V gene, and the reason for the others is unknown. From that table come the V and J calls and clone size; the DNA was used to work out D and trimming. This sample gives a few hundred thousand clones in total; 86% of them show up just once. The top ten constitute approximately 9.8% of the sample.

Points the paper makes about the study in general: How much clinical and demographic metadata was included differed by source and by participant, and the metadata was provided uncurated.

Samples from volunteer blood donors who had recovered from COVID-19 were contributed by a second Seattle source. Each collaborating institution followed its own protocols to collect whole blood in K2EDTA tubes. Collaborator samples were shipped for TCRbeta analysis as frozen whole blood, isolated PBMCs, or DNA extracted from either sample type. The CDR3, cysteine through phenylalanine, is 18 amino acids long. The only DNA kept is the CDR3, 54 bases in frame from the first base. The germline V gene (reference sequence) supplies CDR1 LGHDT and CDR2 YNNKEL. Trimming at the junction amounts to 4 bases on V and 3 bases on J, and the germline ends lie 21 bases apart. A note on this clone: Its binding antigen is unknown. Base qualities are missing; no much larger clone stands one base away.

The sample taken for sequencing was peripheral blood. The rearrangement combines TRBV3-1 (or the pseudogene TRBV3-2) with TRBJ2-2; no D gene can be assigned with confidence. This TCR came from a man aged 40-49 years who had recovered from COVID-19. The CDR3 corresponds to CASSPRPLTLLYTGELFF. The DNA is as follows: TGTGCCAGCAGCCCACGCCCTTTGACTCTTTTATACACCGGGGAGCTGTTTTTT.